The next 18 T cell receptor beta chains were all read from a single sample in a study of control samples from healthy donors and cancer patients. TCRdb keeps only in-frame clones here, not all; method: immunoSEQ multiplex PCR. The sample consists of some 150,000 clones, around 93% of them appearing once. The sample consisted of blood. The receptors derive from a woman in her sixties in good health.

V usage is TRBV6-2 or TRBV6-3 and J usage is TRBJ1-1; D unclear. V was clipped by 0 bases and J by 0 bases, with 23 bases between them. This CDR3 has 20 amino acids. Looked up from germline, CDR1 is MNHEY and CDR2 is SVGEGT. Here the CDR3 DNA reads TGTGCCAGCAGTTACTCCCCCCTTGAGGGCATTACGTTCATGAACACTGAAGCTTTCTTT. Protein: CASSYSPLEGITFMNTEAFF.

J is TRBJ2-7 and V is TRBV7-2; 8 bases are shared with TRBD1. CDR1 and CDR2 (germline): SGHTA, FQGNSA. Trimming at V came to 2 bases and at J to 2 bases, leaving 5 bases not matched to a gene. There are 15 residues in the CDR3. CDR3 residues: CASSLWDRRTYEQYF. The CDR3 nucleotides are TGTGCCAGCAGCTTATGGGACAGGAGGACCTACGAGCAGTACTTC.

The chain carries TRBV5-1 and TRBJ1-6; maybe TRBD1 (6 bases). Germline V CDR1 and CDR2: SGHRS, YFSETQ. V lost 3 bases and J lost 6, with 13 bases in between. The CDR3 loop spans 15 amino acids. CDR3 sequence: CASSWGAGGNSPLHF. The CDR3 region has the DNA TGCGCCAGCAGCTGGGGGGCGGGAGGTAATTCACCCCTCCACTTT.

This sequence joins TRBV11-2 and TRBJ1-6; 8 bases line up with TRBD1. The CDR3 covers 17 residues. Unmatched junction bases numbered 15, after V lost 5 bases and J lost 9 bases. Germline loops: CDR1 SGHAT, CDR2 FQNNGV. The CDR3 spells CASSLSSQGALSSPLHF. CDR3 DNA sequence: TGTGCCAGCAGCCTTAGTTCCCAGGGGGCGTTAAGTTCACCCCTCCACTTT.

V is TRBV20-1 and J is TRBJ1-6, with D tentatively TRBD1 (6 bases). The CDR3 is 17 residues long. V dropped 3 bases and J dropped 9 bases, with 24 bases sitting between them. Germline CDR1 reads DFQATT; CDR2 reads SNEGSKA (reference sequence). This chain's CDR3 is CSASRGPLGGLSSPLHF. CDR3 bases: TGCAGTGCTAGTCGGGGCCCCCTGGGGGGGCTGAGTTCACCCCTCCACTTT.

This chain joins TRBV5-4 and TRBJ2-1, with 9 bases identical to TRBD2. After removal of 9 bases from V and 0 bases from J, the junction contained 7 bases not matched to a gene. Germline values: CDR1 SGHNT, CDR2 YYREEE (reference sequence). The CDR3 totals 15 residues. CDR3 nucleotide sequence: TGTGCCACTTACAGCGGGGGGAGCTCCTACAATGAGCAGTTCTTC. Protein: CATYSGGSSYNEQFF.

The chain carries TRBV18 and TRBJ2-3; TRBD1 aligns across 10 bases. The V gene end was trimmed by 1 base and the J gene end by 6 bases; junction bases not matched to a gene: 7. From germline, CDR1 is KGHSH and CDR2 LQKENI. CDR3 length equals 16 residues. The CDR3, as DNA: TGTGCCAGCTCACCACGAGGACAGGGGGTTTTTGATACGCAGTATTTT. This sequence encodes CASSPRGQGVFDTQYF.

The rearrangement links TRBV18 to TRBJ1-2, with D perhaps TRBD1 (5 bases). Germline assignment: CDR1 KGHSH and CDR2 LQKENI. The V end lost 3 bases, the J end lost 6 bases, and 11 bases lay between the germline ends. The CDR3 has 13 amino acids. The CDR3 is CASSPQGMDGYTF. The CDR3 DNA follows: TGTGCCAGCTCACCCCAGGGCATGGATGGCTACACCTTC.

This chain joins TRBV25-1 and TRBJ1-3; D uncertain. Germline CDR1 MGHDK, CDR2 SYGVNS. Trimming removed 2 bases at V and 2 bases at J, with 13 bases between. The CDR3 sequence is 16 residues long. The CDR3: CASSEISHGAGNTIYF. CDR3 DNA sequence: TGTGCCAGCAGTGAAATAAGCCACGGGGCTGGAAACACCATATATTTT.

The chain is built from TRBV19 and TRBJ1-2, with 8 bases identical to TRBD1. In germline, CDR1 is LNHDA, CDR2 SQIVND (reference sequence). There are 16 residues in the CDR3. Trimming removed 5 bases from V and 2 bases from J; junction bases left unmatched: 10. CDR3 coding DNA: TGTGCCAGTAGTCCAACAGGACAGGGAGTAAACTATGGCTACACCTTC. It translates to CASSPTGQGVNYGYTF.

The J gene is TRBJ1-1, the V gene TRBV5-4; the match to TRBD1 covers 9 bases. The CDR3 consists of 15 residues. CDR1 SGHNT and CDR2 YYREEE come from the germline V gene (reference sequence). V was clipped by 4 bases and J by 0 bases; unmatched bases: 4. CDR3 amino acids: CASSQWTGVNTEAFF. In DNA form, the CDR3 reads TGTGCCAGCAGCCAATGGACAGGGGTGAACACTGAAGCTTTCTTT.

J is TRBJ2-2 and V is TRBV5-6; D ambiguous. The V end was cut by 4 bases, the J end by 1 base, with 17 bases between. The CDR3 loop spans 17 amino acids. Germline lookup yields CDR1 SGHDT and CDR2 YYEEEE. The CDR3 DNA sequence: TGTGCCAGCAGCACCTATGCCGCGACTGTGAACACCGGGGAGCTGTTTTTT. Translating gives CASSTYAATVNTGELFF.

V gene TRBV18 combines with J gene TRBJ1-5; TRBD1 matches at 7 bases. The CDR3 loop spans 15 amino acids. In germline, CDR1 is KGHSH, CDR2 LQKENI. With V trimmed by 3 bases and J by 7 bases, 9 bases remained unmatched. The CDR3, as DNA: TGTGCCAGCTCACCCACAGGGGACCGGGGACAGCCCCAGCATTTT. This translates into CASSPTGDRGQPQHF.

This clone has a handful of counts. The V call is TRBV7-9, the J call TRBJ2-7, with 8 bases identical to TRBD1. CDR1 and CDR2 from the germline V gene are SEHNR and FQNEAQ (reference sequence). With V trimmed by 1 base and J by 5 bases, 7 bases remained unmatched. CDR3 size: 15 residues. The CDR3 is CASSLEGVRGHEQYF. CDR3 nucleotide sequence: TGTGCCAGCAGCTTAGAGGGTGTCAGGGGGCACGAGCAGTACTTC.

The chain is built from TRBV24-1 and TRBJ1-1, with 9 bases identical to TRBD1. This CDR3 contains 18 residues. Germline V gene lookup returns CDR1 KGHDR and CDR2 SFDVKD. The ends lost 0 bases at V and 8 bases at J; junction bases unmatched: 15. This chain's CDR3 is CATSDLPPNYTTGGEAFF. CDR3 DNA: TGTGCCACCAGTGATTTGCCGCCCAACTATACGACAGGGGGAGAAGCTTTCTTT.

CDR3 region: CASSNGAKGYTF. The CDR3 coding sequence is TGTGCCAGCAGTAATGGGGCTAAAGGCTACACCTTC. This chain connects TRBV6-2 or TRBV6-3 to TRBJ1-2, with D possibly TRBD1 on 5 matching bases. CDR1 and CDR2 (germline): MNHEY, SVGEGT. The CDR3 runs 12 residues. Trimming removed 5 bases at V and 8 bases at J, with 12 bases between.

The V and J genes are TRBV19 and TRBJ2-7; tentatively, D is TRBD2 (7 bases). Germline loops: CDR1 LNHDA, CDR2 SQIVND (reference sequence). V was clipped by 4 bases and J by 2 bases, with 15 bases between them. The length of the CDR3 is 15 residues. The CDR3, as DNA: TGTGCCAGTAGTACAACAGGGAGGGTTCCCTACGAGCAGTACTTC. Its translation is CASSTTGRVPYEQYF. Drawing the rest from reference TRBV19 and TRBJ2-7, the complete variable domain is DGGITQSPKYLFRKEGQNVTLSCEQNLNHDAMYWYRQDPGQGLRLIYYSQIVNDFQKGDIAEGYSVSREKKESFPLTVTSAQKNPTAFYLCASSTTGRVPYEQYFGPGTRLTVT.

This clone has a single count. The rearrangement uses TRBV7-3 and TRBJ2-3; TRBD2 matches at 7 bases. The CDR3 consists of 15 residues. Germline loops: CDR1 SGHTA, CDR2 FQGTGA. Unmatched junction bases numbered 5, after V lost 5 bases and J lost 0 bases. The CDR3 loop reads CASSPGTTSTDTQYF. The CDR3, as DNA: TGTGCCAGCAGCCCCGGGACTACTAGCACAGATACGCAGTATTTT.